This paragraph covers one T cell receptor beta chain sequence. The table lists this clone with a few counts. Its antigen is currently not known. Per-base qualities were not stored, and no clone one base away is much larger. The immunoSEQ Assay was the method used to sequence TCRbeta CDR3 regions. After extraction, genomic DNA underwent amplification by bias-controlled multiplex PCR, followed by high-throughput sequencing. The authors processed their data as follows. To quantify the absolute abundance of each unique TCRbeta CDR3 region, sequences were collapsed and filtered. T cell fraction was estimated by normalizing TCRbeta template counts to usable DNA, with usable DNA measured through amplification of reference genes found in all nucleated cells. Repertoire TCRs were annotated as SARS-CoV-2-specific by exact matching of V gene, CDR3 amino acid sequence and J gene to a known reactive TCR set. The reference SARS-CoV-2 TCR set was obtained from MIRA and was filtered for enrichment in COVID-19-positive ImmuneCODE repertoires, whereby public or cross-reactive TCRs were removed. Using the MIRA antigens, annotated TCRs were further analysed by specific ORF or by position within an ORF. Depth was the summed frequency of annotated unique rearrangements, while breadth was defined as annotated unique rearrangements over total unique productive rearrangements. Group comparisons of TCR breadth used two-sided Wilcoxon rank-sum tests. TCRdb stores this immuneACCESS table with in-frame sequences only. Part of the clones is absent; in the studies checked, under half of the shortfall reflects unresolved V genes, and no reason is known for the rest. Clone size and the V and J calls come from that table; the DNA yielded D and trimming. The table for this sample lists about 350,000 clones; about 88% of them were counted only once. The ten largest clonotypes hold 3.3% of the sample.

The treatment or condition label on this specimen signifies: some 19 received Ad26.COV2.S at low or high dose, single or two shots; five or six received placebo; per-sample allocation not given. For vaccine and placebo recipients, repertoires were sequenced using samples collected on day 63 after the first injection. In Cohort 1b, more than 20 adults aged 18-55 years were enrolled at a single site in Boston, USA, between 29 July and 7 August 2020. As a vaccine, Ad26.COV2.S was a replication-incompetent adenovirus type 26 vector that expressed a prefusion-stabilized SARS-CoV-2 spike protein derived from the original Wuhan strain. The sample originates from a study of Ad26.COV2.S vaccination and SARS-CoV-2 variants (dated by TCRdb to the early 2020s). Context from the whole study: Donors in the vaccine arm were drawn from COV1001, a phase I-IIa trial of Ad26.COV2.S in healthy adults that was multicentre, randomized, double-blind and placebo-controlled. Ad26.COV2.S was administered intramuscularly at a dose of 5x10^10 or 1x10^11 viral particles, either as one shot or as two shots given 56 days apart. Throughout the experiments and outcome assessment, investigators stayed blinded to trial group allocation. Trial participants were randomized into five groups of five: low-dose or high-dose Ad26.COV2.S given once or twice, or placebo on both occasions. The TCR-sequenced set comprised about 32 samples: approximately 19 Ad26.COV2.S vaccine recipients, 5 placebo recipients and 8 SARS-CoV-2 convalescent individuals. TCRbeta repertoire sequencing was used to assess the specificity and breadth of SARS-CoV-2-reactive T cell receptors after Ad26.COV2.S vaccination. The paper as a whole reports these results and caveats: Substantial breadth of spike-specific CD8+ and CD4+ T cell responses was reported after vaccination. The study was not powered for comparison of responses between vaccine doses or regimens. Compared with placebo recipients, Ad26.COV2.S recipients showed higher spike-specific TCR breadth (P = 0.0014). Comparable non-spike TCR breadth was observed between vaccine and placebo recipients, consistent with only spike being contained in the vaccine. The authors noted that total T cell responses may have been underestimated by the TCR breadth and depth analyses.

The CDR3, cysteine through phenylalanine, is 14 amino acids long. Kept here is only the CDR3 DNA, which spans 42 bases and is read in frame from base 1. Sequences GTSNPN (CDR1) and SVGIG (CDR2) are obtained from the germline V gene (reference sequence). V is trimmed back by 0 bases and J by 0 bases, and the junction contains 0 bases that no gene match accounts for. Here the chain combines TRBV30 and TRBJ2-7; 9 of the junction bases match TRBD2. The source was peripheral blood, collected in a trial of Ad26.COV2.S vaccine versus placebo. This clonotype was sampled from a person between 18 and 65 years old who received the Ad26.COV2.S COVID-19 vaccine or a placebo. The sequenced DNA is TGTGCCTGGAGTGTACTAGCGGGCTCCTACGAGCAGTACTTC. It is translated as CAWSVLAGSYEQYF.